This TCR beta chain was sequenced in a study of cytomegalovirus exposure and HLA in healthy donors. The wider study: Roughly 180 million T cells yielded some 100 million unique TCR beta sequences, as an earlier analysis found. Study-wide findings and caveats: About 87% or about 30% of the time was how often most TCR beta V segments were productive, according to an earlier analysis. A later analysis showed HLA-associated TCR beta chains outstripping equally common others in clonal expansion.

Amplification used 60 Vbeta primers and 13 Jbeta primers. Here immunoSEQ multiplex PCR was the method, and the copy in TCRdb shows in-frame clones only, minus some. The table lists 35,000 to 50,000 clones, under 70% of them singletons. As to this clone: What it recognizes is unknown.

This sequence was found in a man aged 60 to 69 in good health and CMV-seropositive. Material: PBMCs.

The CDR3 spells CASSPSYWETSNRNEQFF. Written as DNA, the CDR3 is TGTGCCAGCAGCCCATCATACTGGGAGACCTCGAATCGCAATGAGCAGTTCTTC. The chain couples TRBV14 to TRBJ2-1, with TRBD2 as a possible D gene (5 bases). There are 18 residues in the CDR3. Per germline, CDR1 SGHDN and CDR2 FVKESK. Trimming cost V 4 bases and J 6 bases, with 25 bases left between them. Filled out from reference TRBV14 and TRBJ2-1, the complete variable domain reads EAGVTQFPSHSVIEKGQTVTLRCDPISGHDNLYWYRRVMGKEIKFLLHFVKESKQDESGMPNNRFLAERTGGTYSTLKVQPAELEDSGVYFCASSPSYWETSNRNEQFFGPGTRLTVL.